A selection of T cell receptor beta chains follows, all from one sample in a study of T cell changes during pregnancy in multiple sclerosis. The assay was immunoSEQ multiplex PCR, and TCRdb's table has in-frame clones only and misses some. The sample carries approximately 82,000 clones, about 90% recorded once. The sequencing used CD4+ T cells from peripheral blood mononuclear cells, collected in the second trimester of pregnancy. The source is a female donor with multiple sclerosis, enrolled in a pregnancy study. Both conserved end residues are part of each CDR3. The D gene is left open where the match is weak. Some rows have no size entry. The others give once, few or many, or a class for an expanded clone.

J,D,V,size,DNA,CDR3
TRBJ2-7,TRBD2,TRBV7-8,-,TGTGCCAGCAGCCGAAATACCATCCTAGCGGGCGAGCAGTACTTC,CASSRNTILAGEQYF
TRBJ2-2,TRBD1,TRBV5-4,-,TGTGCCAGCAGCTTGGGGGGACAGGGATTCACCGGGGAGCTGTTTTTT,CASSLGGQGFTGELFF
TRBJ1-4,TRBD1,TRBV18,-,TGTGCCAGCTCACCACCGGGGACAGCAGAAAAACTGTTTTTT,CASSPPGTAEKLFF
TRBJ2-5,-,TRBV2,once,TGTGCCAGCAGTTCTCGGACTGTACAAGAGACCCAGTACTTC,CASSSRTVQETQYF
TRBJ2-1,-,TRBV7-2,-,TGTGCCAGCAGCTTAAACTCGGACAATGAGCAGTTCTTC,CASSLNSDNEQFF
TRBJ1-3,-,TRBV5-1,-,TGCGCCAGCAGCACTGCATCGGGGTATGGAAACACCATATATTTT,CASSTASGYGNTIYF
TRBJ1-5,TRBD1,TRBV6-5,-,TGTGCCAGCAGAAGACAGGGGGCGGATCAGCCCCAGCATTTT,CASRRQGADQPQHF
TRBJ2-6,-,TRBV7-8,-,TGTGCCAGCAGCTTAGGTTCGGTCTCTGGGGCCAACGTCCTGACTTTC,CASSLGSVSGANVLTF
TRBJ2-2,TRBD2,TRBV27,once,TGTGCCAGCAGCAGAACTAGCGGGAGAGCCGGGGAGCTGTTTTTT,CASSRTSGRAGELFF
TRBJ2-7,-,TRBV7-2,-,TGTGCCAGCAGCTTAGACAGAGGGCCCTCCTACGAGCAGTACTTC,CASSLDRGPSYEQYF
TRBJ2-7,-,TRBV21-1,-,TGTGCCAGCAGCAACCCGGGACAGGGTTACCACCCCTCCTACGAGCAGTACTTC,CASSNPGQGYHPSYEQYF
TRBJ2-5,TRBD1,TRBV2,-,TGTGCCAGCAAGGAGGACAGGGTGGAGGAGACCCAGTACTTC,CASKEDRVEETQYF
TRBJ1-2,-,TRBV27,once,TGTGCCAGCAGCGCGGGGGTCGTGACTAACTATGGCTACACCTTC,CASSAGVVTNYGYTF
TRBJ2-1,TRBD2,TRBV7-9,-,TGTGCCAGCAGCTCTTCTCCAATTACTAGCGGGACATACAATGAGCAGTTCTTC,CASSSSPITSGTYNEQFF
TRBJ1-4,TRBD1,TRBV29-1,few,TGCAGCGTTGAAGGGACAGGGGCGGATGAAAAACTGTTTTTT,CSVEGTGADEKLFF
TRBJ1-2,-,TRBV27,-,TGTGCCAGCAGTTTATCCACAGTGACCACTAACTATGGCTACACCTTC,CASSLSTVTTNYGYTF
TRBJ2-2,-,TRBV5-1,-,TGCGCCAGCAGCTTAGCTTCGAACACCGGGGAGCTGTTTTTT,CASSLASNTGELFF
TRBJ1-5,-,TRBV30,-,TGTGCCTGGAGTGCCAATGCGGGGGCTAATCAGCCCCAGCATTTT,CAWSANAGANQPQHF
TRBJ1-1,-,TRBV19,-,TGTGCCAGTAGTATCAAAAAGAACACTGAAGCTTTCTTT,CASSIKKNTEAFF
TRBJ2-3,TRBD2,TRBV5-4,-,TGTGCCAGCAGCTCAGCGGGGGGGTCTAGCACAGATACGCAGTATTTT,CASSSAGGSSTDTQYF
TRBJ2-7,-,TRBV6-4,-,TGTGCCAGCAGTGGAGAATACGAGCAGTACTTC,CASSGEYEQYF
TRBJ1-1,TRBD1,TRBV9,-,TGTGCCAGCAGCCCCACAGGGGGCCAAGCTTTCTTT,CASSPTGGQAFF
TRBJ1-1,-,TRBV10-3,-,TGTGCCATCAGTGAAATAATGAACACTGAAGCTTTCTTT,CAISEIMNTEAFF
TRBJ1-1,-,TRBV11-2,-,TGTGCCAGCAGCCTGACAGCCACCATAGGCACTGAAGCTTTCTTT,CASSLTATIGTEAFF
TRBJ2-7,TRBD1,TRBV15,-,TGTGCCACCAGCCCCAGACAGGGGGCAGGAGAGCAGTACTTC,CATSPRQGAGEQYF
TRBJ1-6,-,TRBV6-6,-,TGTGCCAGCAGCTACCCCAGGGGTGAGAATTCACCCCTCCACTTT,CASSYPRGENSPLHF
TRBJ1-5,-,TRBV7-2,once,TGTGCCAGCAGCTTTGCAGGGTGGAATCAGCCCCAGCATTTT,CASSFAGWNQPQHF
TRBJ2-3,TRBD1,TRBV2,-,TGTGCCAGCAGCGAGGACAGGGGATTTCTAGATACGCAGTATTTT,CASSEDRGFLDTQYF
TRBJ1-2,-,TRBV6-5,-,TGTGCCAGCAGCCTAAGGGGTCGCGGCTACACCTTC,CASSLRGRGYTF
TRBJ1-2,TRBD1,TRBV29-1,-,TGCAGCGTTGAAGTGTTGACAGGGTCTACTAACTATGGCTACACCTTC,CSVEVLTGSTNYGYTF
TRBJ2-2,TRBD2,TRBV18,-,TGTGCCAGCTCACCGCTGACTAGCGACGGGGAGCTGTTTTTT,CASSPLTSDGELFF
TRBJ2-7,-,TRBV28,-,TGTGCCAGCAGCTCGCGGGACGAGCAGTACTTC,CASSSRDEQYF
TRBJ2-5,-,TRBV7-9,-,TGTGCCAGCAGCTTGAGCTGGGGAGGAGGGGAGACCCAGTACTTC,CASSLSWGGGETQYF
TRBJ1-1,-,TRBV15,once,TGTGCCACCAGCAGAGGAACCGGGGTCATGAACACTGAAGCTTTCTTT,CATSRGTGVMNTEAFF
TRBJ2-7,TRBD2,TRBV7-6,once,TGTGCCAGCAGCAACCGACCGGGAGGCGCCTACGAGCAGTACTTC,CASSNRPGGAYEQYF
TRBJ2-5,-,TRBV28,-,TGTGCCAGCATGGGGCAGTACCAAGAGACCCAGTACTTC,CASMGQYQETQYF
TRBJ2-5,TRBD1,TRBV7-2,-,TGTGCCAGCACCGCGGGCCGGACAGGGGTAGAGACCCAGTACTTC,CASTAGRTGVETQYF
TRBJ1-1,-,TRBV30,few,TGTGCCTGGAGTATGACACTGAACACTGAAGCTTTCTTT,CAWSMTLNTEAFF
TRBJ2-5,-,TRBV5-1,-,TGCGCCAGCAGCTTGGCCGGGGGCGGGAGAAGAGAGACCCAGTACTTC,CASSLAGGGRRETQYF
TRBJ1-1,-,TRBV15,once,TGTGCCACCAGCAGTGTCACAGGGTGGGAAACTGAAGCTTTCTTT,CATSSVTGWETEAFF
TRBJ2-5,-,TRBV25-1,-,TGTGCCAGCAGTGATGGGGGCCGGGAGACCCAGTACTTC,CASSDGGRETQYF
TRBJ2-1,TRBD2,TRBV18,-,TGTGCCAGCTCACCTACCAGCGGGAGTGTATATGAGCAGTTCTTC,CASSPTSGSVYEQFF
TRBJ2-2,-,TRBV7-7,-,TGTGCTAGCAGCTTAGGAGCACAGGGAAACACCGGGGAGCTGTTTTTT,CASSLGAQGNTGELFF
TRBJ1-1,-,TRBV4-3,-,TGCGCCAGCAGCCAAGATAGGTACAGGTCGGCAACTGAAGCTTTCTTT,CASSQDRYRSATEAFF